This T cell receptor beta chain is from a study of T-cell reconstitution after alpha-beta-depleted transplantation in children. Unique molecular identifiers were incorporated during preparation of the TCRbeta library. One entry per CDR3 protein results from TCRdb running MiXCR on the PCR reads. Altogether roughly 300,000 distinct CDR3 sequences are present, about 10% being singletons, with the ten largest covering about 9.5%. This clonotype has only a few counts. The germline V gene has CDR1 SGHVS and CDR2 FNYEAQ. The junction had 8 bases not matched to a gene; V was cut back by 4 bases and J by 2 bases. CDR3 size: 15 residues.

The sequencing used PBMCs from the stem cell graft donor, collected from the stem cell graft. The V gene is TRBV7-6, the J gene TRBJ2-7; 7 nucleotides align to TRBD2. The receptor was derived from a human donor who donated a stem cell graft to a child with SCID. In DNA, the CDR3 is TGTGCCAGCAGCTCCGCGGGGGAAGGGACCTACGAGCAGTACTTC. This encodes CASSSAGEGTYEQYF.